This T cell receptor beta chain is from a study of T-cell reconstitution after alpha-beta-depleted transplantation in children. Regarding the study as a whole: Roughly two months post-transplant, alpha-beta T cells reportedly originated from several hundred graft clones that had expanded. TCRbeta diversity was high at day 60 in some patients (a result of surviving recipient T cells and thymic progenitors). One year after transplant, T-cell counts and diversity came mostly from newly produced T cells.

Using unique molecular identifiers, the investigators prepared the TCRbeta library. TCRdb processed the PCR reads anew with MiXCR; each CDR3 protein has one entry. The table includes around 200,000 distinct CDR3 sequences, roughly 9.1% detected once. Details on this clonotype: Antigen unknown. The junction departs from the called germline gene at one end, perhaps through a read error.

This receptor was identified in a male patient under 10 years old who had a stem cell transplant for acute myeloid leukemia, so the T cells may come from the graft donor. The sequencing used PBMCs, mostly from graft donor cells, collected 360 days after TCRalphabeta/CD19-depleted stem cell transplant.

CDR3 in DNA: TGTGCCAGCAGTTTAGTTGAGGGTTGGACGGCGGGTGAGCAGTTGTTC. Translation: CASSLVEGWTAGEQLF. This chain links TRBV12-3 or TRBV12-4 with TRBJ2-1; TRBD2 is a possible D gene (5 bases). This CDR3 is built from 16 residues.